The text below deals with one T cell receptor (beta chain). This receptor's antigen is unknown. No clone much larger than this one lies a single base away; base qualities are absent. The data originate from a study of beta chain features in type 1 diabetes (dated by TCRdb to the late 2010s). Regarding the complete study: Patients and healthy donors did not differ in mean age, gender distribution, total cell number or subset yield. Across all samples, fewer than 130 million sorted cells were examined, and cell number per subset correlated strongly with RNA yield. In the study, TCRB repertoires of sorted circulating CD4+ T cell subsets from recently diagnosed type 1 diabetes patients were compared with those of matched healthy donors. Regulatory and stem cell-like memory subsets were isolated from only 8 patients and roughly 8 healthy donors, whereas naive and central memory subsets came from all 28 donors.

Each donor gave one peripheral blood draw, averaging around 120 mL, which was collected into heparinised tubes. Using a panel that included CD45RO, CCR7, CD25, CD127, CD95 and CD27, naive, central memory, regulatory and stem cell-like memory CD4+ T cells were sorted on a BD FACSAria II. Every sorted population had a purity above 95%. PBMCs were isolated immediately by Lymphoprep density gradient centrifugation and stained directly without culture. To minimize batch effects, samples were stained and sorted in pairs, one healthy donor with one patient per experiment. Broad study findings and their caveats: A moderate but significant shortening of TCRB CDR3 length was observed in type 1 diabetes patients in all four CD4+ subsets. Because cDNA was sequenced instead of genomic DNA, activated cells with high expression could be over-represented, although the groups did not differ in activation or CD3 levels. At VDJ recombination sites, type 1 diabetes patients had fewer insertions and more deleted nucleotides, which implies abnormalities in thymic rearrangement. Naive, central memory and regulatory TCRB repertoires appeared more similar among patients than among healthy donors. PCR may preferentially amplify shorter templates, but because patient and control samples were amplified and corrected together, any resulting skew would affect both groups equally. Because small numbers of individuals were included in the HLA sub-analyses, any influence of HLA type on TCRB rearrangement was left unresolved.

According to the germline V gene (reference sequence), CDR1 reads LNHDA and CDR2 reads SQIVND. The CDR3 contains 13 residues, cysteine and phenylalanine counted. Of the read, only the CDR3 DNA is kept; its 39 bases are in frame from base 1. V is shortened by 10 bases, J by 0 bases, and the region joining them spans 12 bases. The High Capacity cDNA Reverse Transcription Kit was used to reverse transcribe all of the isolated RNA, meaning that expressed TCRB transcripts were what got sequenced. Deep immunoSEQ sequencing was performed on naive, central memory and regulatory T cell samples, with an average of around 3.5 million total reads per sample. After sorted cells were lysed in RLT buffer, RNA was extracted with DNase-treated RNeasy Micro or Mini kits, with the choice depending on cell number. Each cell subset was processed on its own to prevent cross-contamination, while patient and healthy donor samples were processed together. Using the immunoSEQ multiplex PCR, TCRB sequences were amplified from cDNA into 87-bp fragments spanning the CDR3 region. The amplicons were sequenced using the Illumina HiSeq platform. From the authors' description of their analysis: Synthetic template baselines were used to correct PCR bias computationally, reads within Hamming distance 2 were collapsed, and singletons that could not be merged were discarded. Reads were aligned against IMGT so that V, D and J genes, CDR3 length and insertions or deletions at six rearrangement sites could be assigned. Within each subset, clonotype counts were normalized to the number of sorted cells before true diversity and Gini coefficients were calculated with the tcR R package. The overlap coefficient, calculated on TCRB nucleotide sequences, was used to quantify repertoire sharing. Out-of-frame TCRB sequences from naive cells were analyzed as a proxy for the pre-selection repertoire. The clones in this table, taken by TCRdb from immuneACCESS, are in-frame only. Not every clone is retained; where verified, under half of the shortfall comes from an unresolved V gene, and the cause of the rest is unknown. The V and J calls and clone size are taken from that table; D and trimming were inferred from the DNA. The sample yields approximately 600,000 clones; under 15% were counted once. The top ten constitute more than 0.095% of the sample.

The rearranged chain carries TRBV19 and TRBJ1-1; the best D guess is TRBD1, with 6 bases matching. The sample comprised naive CD4+ T cells from blood. The cell subset or site tag for this specimen amounts to: true naive CD4+ T cells. The TCR was taken from a man aged 25-45 years with type 1 diabetes. In nucleotides, the sequence is TGTGCCACTAGGACAGACTTGAACACTGAAGCTTTCTTT. Translation gives CATRTDLNTEAFF.